Sequencing of this TCR beta chain was carried out in a study of T cell responses to AZD1222 COVID-19 vaccine. Broader study findings: Sampling captured repertoires only after the peak T cell response. Among the donors, most were white British and more were female, and clonal diversity was possibly underestimated. Breadth and depth of Spike-specific TCRs rose after two AZD1222 doses.

Sequencing was performed with immunoSEQ multiplex PCR; in TCRdb, only in-frame clones are kept and a portion is missing. The data show under 110,000 clones, about 92% seen once. Pooled samples include second doses given at about 4 or 12 weeks. About this clone itself: Antigen specificity is unknown.

Germline V gene data show CDR1 as PRHDT and CDR2 as FYEKMQ (reference sequence). Between the trimmed V and J ends, which lost 6 bases and 4 bases, there was a span of 12 bases. CDR3 length equals 13 residues. This chain connects TRBV13 to TRBJ1-1; a weak D match, TRBD1 (6 bases). The material sequenced was peripheral blood, taken 28 days after the second AZD1222 dose. This TCR was recovered from an adult who received the AZD1222 COVID-19 vaccine. This CDR3 is CASRDKGGTEAFF. CDR3 bases: TGTGCCAGCAGGGATAAGGGGGGCACTGAAGCTTTCTTT.